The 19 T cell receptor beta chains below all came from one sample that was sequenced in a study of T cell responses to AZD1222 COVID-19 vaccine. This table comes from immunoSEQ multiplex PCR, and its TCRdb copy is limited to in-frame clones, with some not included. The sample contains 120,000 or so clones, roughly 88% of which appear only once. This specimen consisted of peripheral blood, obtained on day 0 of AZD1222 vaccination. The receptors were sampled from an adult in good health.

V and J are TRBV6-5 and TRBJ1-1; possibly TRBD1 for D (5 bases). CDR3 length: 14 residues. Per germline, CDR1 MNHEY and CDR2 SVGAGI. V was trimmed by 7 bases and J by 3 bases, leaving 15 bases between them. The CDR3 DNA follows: TGTGCCAGCACTATAACCGGACAACACACTGAAGCTTTCTTT. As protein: CASTITGQHTEAFF.

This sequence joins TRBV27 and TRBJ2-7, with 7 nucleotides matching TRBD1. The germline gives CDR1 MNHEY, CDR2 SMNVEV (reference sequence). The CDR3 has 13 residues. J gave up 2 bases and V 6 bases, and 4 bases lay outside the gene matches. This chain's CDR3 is CASSRDRAYEQYF. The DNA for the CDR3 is TGTGCCAGCAGCCGAGACAGGGCCTACGAGCAGTACTTC.

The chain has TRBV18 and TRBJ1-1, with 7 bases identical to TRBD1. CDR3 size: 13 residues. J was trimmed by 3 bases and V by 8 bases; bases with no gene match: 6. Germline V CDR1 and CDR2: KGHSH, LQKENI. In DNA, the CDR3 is TGTGCCAGCAGACGACAGGGAGACACTGAAGCTTTCTTT. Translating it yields CASRRQGDTEAFF. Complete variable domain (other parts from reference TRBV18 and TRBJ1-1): NAGVMQNPRHLVRRRGQEARLRCSPMKGHSHVYWYRQLPEEGLKFMVYLQKENIIDESGMPKERFSAEFPKEGPSILRIQQVVRGDSAAYFCASRRQGDTEAFFGQGTRLTVV.

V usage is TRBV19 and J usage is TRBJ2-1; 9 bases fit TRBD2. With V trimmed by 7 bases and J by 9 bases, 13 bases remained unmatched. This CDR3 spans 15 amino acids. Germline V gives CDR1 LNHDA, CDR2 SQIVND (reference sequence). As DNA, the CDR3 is TGTGCCAGTACCAGGGGAGTAGCGGGAGTTGGTGAGCAGTTCTTC. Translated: CASTRGVAGVGEQFF.

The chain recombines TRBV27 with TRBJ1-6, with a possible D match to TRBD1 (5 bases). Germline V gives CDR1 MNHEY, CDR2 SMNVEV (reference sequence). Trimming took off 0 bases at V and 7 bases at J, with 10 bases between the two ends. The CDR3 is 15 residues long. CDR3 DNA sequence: TGTGCCAGCAGTTTATCGTCGCAGGGCAATTCACCCCTCCACTTT. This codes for CASSLSSQGNSPLHF.

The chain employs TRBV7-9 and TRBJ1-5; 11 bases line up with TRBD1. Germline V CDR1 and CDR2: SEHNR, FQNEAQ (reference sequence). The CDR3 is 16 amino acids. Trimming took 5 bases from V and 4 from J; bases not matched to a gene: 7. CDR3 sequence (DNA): TGTGCCAGCAGCCGCGGACAGGGGGCTGAAAATCAGCCCCAGCATTTT. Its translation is CASSRGQGAENQPQHF.

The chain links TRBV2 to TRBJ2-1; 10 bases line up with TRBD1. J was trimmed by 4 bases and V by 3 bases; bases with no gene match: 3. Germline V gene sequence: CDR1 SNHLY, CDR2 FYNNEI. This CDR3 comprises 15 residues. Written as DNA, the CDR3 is TGTGCCAGCAGTGAGGGGGGACAGGGGTACAATGAGCAGTTCTTC. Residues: CASSEGGQGYNEQFF. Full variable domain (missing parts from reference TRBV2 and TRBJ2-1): EPEVTQTPSHQVTQMGQEVILRCVPISNHLYFYWYRQILGQKVEFLVSFYNNEISEKSEIFDDQFSVERPDGSNFTLKIRSTKLEDSAMYFCASSEGGQGYNEQFFGPGTRLTVL.

In DNA form, the CDR3 reads TGTGCCAGCAGCCAAGATTTGACGGGACCTAGAGCTTTCTTT. The encoded protein is CASSQDLTGPRAFF. V and J are TRBV14 and TRBJ1-1; tentative D call: TRBD1 (5 bases). This CDR3 spans 14 amino acids. Trimming shortened V by 0 bases and J by 10 bases, and 15 bases separated the two germline ends. CDR1 and CDR2 from the germline V gene are SGHDN and FVKESK. Filled out from reference TRBV14 and TRBJ1-1, the complete variable domain reads EAGVTQFPSHSVIEKGQTVTLRCDPISGHDNLYWYRRVMGKEIKFLLHFVKESKQDESGMPNNRFLAERTGGTYSTLKVQPAELEDSGVYFCASSQDLTGPRAFFGQGTRLTVV.

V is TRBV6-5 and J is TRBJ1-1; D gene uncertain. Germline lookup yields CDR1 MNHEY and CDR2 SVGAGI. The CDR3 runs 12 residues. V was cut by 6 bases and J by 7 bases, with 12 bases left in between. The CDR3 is CASRPTRNEAFF. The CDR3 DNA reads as TGTGCCAGCAGGCCTACAAGGAATGAAGCTTTCTTT.

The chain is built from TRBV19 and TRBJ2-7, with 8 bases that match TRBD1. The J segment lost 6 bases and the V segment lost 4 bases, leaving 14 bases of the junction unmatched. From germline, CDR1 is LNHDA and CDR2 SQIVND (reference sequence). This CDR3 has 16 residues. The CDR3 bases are TGTGCCAGTAGTAGGACAGGGAACAGCGTCTCGGGCGAGCAGTACTTC. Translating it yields CASSRTGNSVSGEQYF.

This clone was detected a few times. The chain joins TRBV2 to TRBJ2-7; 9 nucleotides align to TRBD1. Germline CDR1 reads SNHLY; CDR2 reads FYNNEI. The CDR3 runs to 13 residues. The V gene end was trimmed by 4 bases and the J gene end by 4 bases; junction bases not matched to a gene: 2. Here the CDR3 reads CASSAGTGYEQYF. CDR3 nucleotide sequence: TGTGCCAGCAGTGCTGGGACAGGGTACGAGCAGTACTTC.

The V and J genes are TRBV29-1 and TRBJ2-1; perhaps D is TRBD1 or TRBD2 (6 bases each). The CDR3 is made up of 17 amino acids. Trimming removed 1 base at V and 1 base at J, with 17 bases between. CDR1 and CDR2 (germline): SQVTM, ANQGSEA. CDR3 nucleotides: TGCAGCGTTGAAGGGGGGGCCCCCAGTGTTTCCTACAATGAGCAGTTCTTC. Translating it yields CSVEGGAPSVSYNEQFF.

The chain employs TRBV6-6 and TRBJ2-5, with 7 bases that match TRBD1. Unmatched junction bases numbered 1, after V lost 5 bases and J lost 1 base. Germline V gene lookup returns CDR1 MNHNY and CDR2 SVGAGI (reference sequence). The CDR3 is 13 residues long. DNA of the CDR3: TGTGCCAGCAGTCGGGACAGCCAAGAGACCCAGTACTTC. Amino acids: CASSRDSQETQYF.

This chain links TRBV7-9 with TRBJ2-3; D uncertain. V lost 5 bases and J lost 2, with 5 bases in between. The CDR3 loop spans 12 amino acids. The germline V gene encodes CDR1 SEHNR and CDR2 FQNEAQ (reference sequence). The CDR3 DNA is TGTGCCAGCAGCGCCCCCACAGATACGCAGTATTTT. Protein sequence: CASSAPTDTQYF.

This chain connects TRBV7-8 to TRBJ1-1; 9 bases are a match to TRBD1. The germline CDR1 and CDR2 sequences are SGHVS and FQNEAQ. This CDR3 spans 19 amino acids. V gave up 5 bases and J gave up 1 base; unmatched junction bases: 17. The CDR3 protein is CASSKGPGQGKAANTEAFF. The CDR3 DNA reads TGTGCCAGCAGCAAAGGGCCGGGACAGGGAAAGGCGGCGAACACTGAAGCTTTCTTT.

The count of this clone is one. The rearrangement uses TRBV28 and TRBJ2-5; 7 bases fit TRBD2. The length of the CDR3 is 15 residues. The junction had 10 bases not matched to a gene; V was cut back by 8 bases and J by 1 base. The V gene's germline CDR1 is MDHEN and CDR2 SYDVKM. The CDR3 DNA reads TGTGCCAGCGTTACGAGCGGGGCAGGCCAAGAGACCCAGTACTTC. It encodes CASVTSGAGQETQYF.

CDR3 region: CASSYSGGAGGELFF. The CDR3 nucleotides are TGTGCCAGCAGTTACAGCGGGGGGGCCGGCGGGGAGCTGTTTTTT. The genes are TRBV6-6 and TRBJ2-2; 10 nucleotides line up with TRBD2. The junction had 4 bases not matched to a gene; V was cut back by 2 bases and J by 7 bases. The CDR3 spans 15 residues. CDR1 is MNHNY, CDR2 SVGAGI, per germline (reference sequence).

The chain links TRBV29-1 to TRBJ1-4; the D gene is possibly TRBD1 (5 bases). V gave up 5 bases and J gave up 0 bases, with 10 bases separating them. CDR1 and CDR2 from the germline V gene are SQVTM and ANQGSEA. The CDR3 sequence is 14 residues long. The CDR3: CSVKQDATNEKLFF. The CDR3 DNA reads TGCAGCGTTAAACAGGATGCAACTAATGAAAAACTGTTTTTT.

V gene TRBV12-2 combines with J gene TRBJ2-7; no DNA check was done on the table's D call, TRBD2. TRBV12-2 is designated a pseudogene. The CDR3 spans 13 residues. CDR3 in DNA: TGTGCAAGCCGGACTAGCACCTACTACGAGCAGTACTTC. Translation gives CASRTSTYYEQYF.